This paragraph reports one T cell receptor beta chain. Its antigen is not identified. This sample stems from a study of shared clonotypes between healthy human individuals. General study findings and limits: The study found lower generation probabilities in non-shared clonotypes than in those shared by all four donors.

CDR1 is KGHSH and CDR2 is LQKENI in the germline V gene. The germline V and J ends were trimmed by 0 bases and 14 bases, with 17 bases remaining between them. The CDR3 length is 14 residues. Donors were healthy HIV-negative adults without recent acute infections or vaccinations. Profiling relied on immunoSEQ multiplex PCR, and the TCRdb table lists in-frame clones only, not all of them. The sample holds approximately 1.5 million clones, 95% to 99% seen once. The TCR sequence derives from a man aged 25 to 40 in good health. The chain links TRBV18 to TRBJ2-1; no definite D call. The sample taken for sequencing was naive CD4+ T cells sorted from blood. Subset specified: CD45RA+ positively selected. CDR3: CASSPPGARWAEFF. CDR3 sequence (DNA): TGTGCCAGCTCACCACCGGGCGCGAGGTGGGCGGAGTTCTTC.